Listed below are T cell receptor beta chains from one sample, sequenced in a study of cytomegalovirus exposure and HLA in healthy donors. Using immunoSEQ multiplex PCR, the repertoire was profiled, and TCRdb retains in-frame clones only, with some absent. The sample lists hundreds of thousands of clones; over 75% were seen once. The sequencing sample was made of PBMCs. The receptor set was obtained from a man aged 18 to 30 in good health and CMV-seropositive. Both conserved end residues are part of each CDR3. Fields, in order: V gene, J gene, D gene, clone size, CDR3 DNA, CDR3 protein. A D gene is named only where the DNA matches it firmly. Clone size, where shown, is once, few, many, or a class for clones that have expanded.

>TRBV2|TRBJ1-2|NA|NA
TGTGCCAGCAGTGTTGAACGGGGGCCCTATGGCTACACCTTC
CASSVERGPYGYTF
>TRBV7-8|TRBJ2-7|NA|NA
TGTGCCAGCAGCTTAGCGACCGTTGTCTACGAGCAGTACTTC
CASSLATVVYEQYF
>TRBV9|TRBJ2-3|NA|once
TGTGCCAGCAGCGCCGGACTTGTCGCCACAGATACGCAGTATTTT
CASSAGLVATDTQYF
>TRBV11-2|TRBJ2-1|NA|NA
TGTGCCAGCAGCTTAGATCGTGGTGAGCAGTTCTTC
CASSLDRGEQFF
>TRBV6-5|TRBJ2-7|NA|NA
TGTGCCAGCAGTCCATCCCCGTGGGAGCAGTACTTC
CASSPSPWEQYF
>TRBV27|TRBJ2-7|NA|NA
TGTGCCAGCAGTTTATCGACCTCCTCCTACGAGCAGTACTTC
CASSLSTSSYEQYF
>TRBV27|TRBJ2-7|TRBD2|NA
TGTGCCAGCAGTCCTTCCGGGACTAGCGGGGGCGAGCAGTACTTC
CASSPSGTSGGEQYF
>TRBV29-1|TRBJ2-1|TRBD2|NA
TGCAGCGTTTTGTGGGCGGGAGGGACACAAAGTGAGCAGTTCTTC
CSVLWAGGTQSEQFF
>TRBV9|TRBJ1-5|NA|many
TGTGCCAGCAGCATGGAAGATGGGCCCCAGCATTTT
CASSMEDGPQHF
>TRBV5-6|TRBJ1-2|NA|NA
TGTGCCAGCAGACGAATCAGGGCTAACTATGGCTACACCTTC
CASRRIRANYGYTF
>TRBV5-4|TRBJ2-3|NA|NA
TGTGCCAGCAGCTTATCGGGCCTACCAGCGCAGTATTTT
CASSLSGLPAQYF
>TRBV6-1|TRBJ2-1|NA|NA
TGTGCCAGCAGGGGTCGACAGGCTGGTAATGAGCAGTTCTTC
CASRGRQAGNEQFF
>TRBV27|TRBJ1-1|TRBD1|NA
TGTGCCAGCAGTCCCACCGCCGGACAGGGGCTATCGGGTGAAGCTTTCTTT
CASSPTAGQGLSGEAFF
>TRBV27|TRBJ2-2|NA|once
TGTGCCACCGCAGTTGTAAGGAACACCGGGGAGCTGTTTTTT
CATAVVRNTGELFF
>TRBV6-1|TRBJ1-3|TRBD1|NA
TGTGCCAGCAGTGCTCCGACAGGGCATCTTGGAAACACCATATATTTT
CASSAPTGHLGNTIYF
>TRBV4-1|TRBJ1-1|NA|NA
TGCGCCAGCAGGTATACGGTCAACACTGAAGCTTTCTTT
CASRYTVNTEAFF
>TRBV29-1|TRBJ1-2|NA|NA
TGCAGCGGCCACGAATTCTATGAAGGCTACACCTTC
CSGHEFYEGYTF
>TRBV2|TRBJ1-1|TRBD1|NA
TGTGCCAGCAGTGAGCCCCTAGACAGGGAGGCCCTGTGGACTGAAGCTTTCTTT
CASSEPLDREALWTEAFF
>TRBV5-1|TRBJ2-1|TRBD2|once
TGCGCCAGCAGCCCGGGACTACGGGATTACAATGAAGGGCAGTTCTTC
CASSPGLRDYNEGQFF
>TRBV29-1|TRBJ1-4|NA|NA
TGCAGCGTTGGTTTAAGGGATGAAAAACTGTTTTTT
CSVGLRDEKLFF
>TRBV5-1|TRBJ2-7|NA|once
TGCGCCAGCAGCTTGGTAGGGGAATCCTACGAGCAGTACTTC
CASSLVGESYEQYF
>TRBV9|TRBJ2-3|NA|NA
TGTGCCAGCAAGCCAGGGACTCCCCTGGGAGATACGCAGTATTTT
CASKPGTPLGDTQYF
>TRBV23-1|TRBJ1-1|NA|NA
TGCGCCAGCAGGAGGAACACTGAAGCTTTCTTT
CASRRNTEAFF
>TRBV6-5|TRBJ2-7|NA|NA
TGTGCCAGCAGTTACTCGGGCGCTAGCTCCTACGAGCAGTACTTC
CASSYSGASSYEQYF
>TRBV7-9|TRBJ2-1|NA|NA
TGTGCCAGCAGCTTAGGGACCTACAATGAGCAGTTCTTC
CASSLGTYNEQFF
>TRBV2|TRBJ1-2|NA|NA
TGTGCCAGCAGTGAAGAATTAGAAGGGTCCGGCTACACCTTC
CASSEELEGSGYTF
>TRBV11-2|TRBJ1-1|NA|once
TGTGCCAGCAGCGTCCTAATAGGGGCCCTGGGGACTGAAGCTTTCTTT
CASSVLIGALGTEAFF
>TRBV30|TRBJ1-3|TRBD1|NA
TGTGCCTTGCATCCTCCGGGACAGAGCTCTGGAAACACCATATATTTT
CALHPPGQSSGNTIYF
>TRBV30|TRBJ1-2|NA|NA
TGTGCCTGGACCCCGGGGTGGGGTGGCTACACCTTC
CAWTPGWGGYTF
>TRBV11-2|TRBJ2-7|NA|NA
TGTGCCAGCAGCAGGAGGTCTCACTCCTACGAGCAGTACTTC
CASSRRSHSYEQYF
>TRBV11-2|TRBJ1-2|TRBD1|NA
TGTGCCAGCAGGGATCACAGGGGACCAAACTATGGCTACACCTTC
CASRDHRGPNYGYTF
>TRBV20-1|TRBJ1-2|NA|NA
TGCAGTGCCGGACTTGGCTATGGCTACACCTTC
CSAGLGYGYTF
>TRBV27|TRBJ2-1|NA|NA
TGTGCCAGCAGTTTTGGAGCGGGCCACTCATCCTACAATGAGCAGTTCTTC
CASSFGAGHSSYNEQFF
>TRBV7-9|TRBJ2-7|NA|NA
TGTGCCAGCAGCTTAGTAACGGGAGTTCACGAGCAGTACTTC
CASSLVTGVHEQYF
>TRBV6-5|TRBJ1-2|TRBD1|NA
TGTGCCAGCAGTTACCCCGGACAGGGGCCGAGTGGCTACACCTTC
CASSYPGQGPSGYTF
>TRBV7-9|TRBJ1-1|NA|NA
TGTGCCAGCAGCCTGGGCACTAAGAACACTGAAGCTTTCTTT
CASSLGTKNTEAFF
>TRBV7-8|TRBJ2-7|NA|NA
TGTGCCAGCAGCTTACTTAGGGAATCCTACGAGCAGTACTTC
CASSLLRESYEQYF
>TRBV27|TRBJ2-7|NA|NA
TGTGCCAGCAGTTTATCGGTGAACTACGAGCAGTACTTC
CASSLSVNYEQYF
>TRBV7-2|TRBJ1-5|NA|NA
TGTGCCAGCAGCTTAGATAGTTTCAATCAGCCCCAGCATTTT
CASSLDSFNQPQHF
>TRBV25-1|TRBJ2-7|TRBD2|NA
TGTGCCAGCAGTGAAGGCGGGGGACCTACCTACGAGCAGTACTTC
CASSEGGGPTYEQYF
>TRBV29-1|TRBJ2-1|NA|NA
TGCAGCGCCACCCCGGGGAGAGGCTACAATGAGCAGTTCTTC
CSATPGRGYNEQFF
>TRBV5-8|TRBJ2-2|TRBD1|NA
TGTGCCAGCAGCTCTACCGGGACAGGAAAAACCGGGGAGCTGTTTTTT
CASSSTGTGKTGELFF
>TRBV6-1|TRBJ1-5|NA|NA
TGTGCCAGCAGTGAAGCGGGGGGCAACCAGCCCCAGCATTTT
CASSEAGGNQPQHF
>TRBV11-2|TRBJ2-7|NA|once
TGTGCCAGCAGCAGGGATCTCTTGCGTGGTGACTTC
CASSRDLLRGDF
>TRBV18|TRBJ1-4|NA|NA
TGTGCCAGCTCGGCGGGGGGGACAAGAGAACTGTTTTTT
CASSAGGTRELFF
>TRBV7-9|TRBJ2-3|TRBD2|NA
TGTGCCAGCAGCTTAGGCCCTGGACTAGCGGGTATTTGGCAGTATTTT
CASSLGPGLAGIWQYF
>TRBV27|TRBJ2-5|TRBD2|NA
TGTGCCAGCAGTTATAGCGGGAGAGGAACAGAGACCCAGTACTTC
CASSYSGRGTETQYF
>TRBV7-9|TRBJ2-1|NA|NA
TGTGCCAGCAGCACCCTAGGGAGTGAGCAGTTCTTC
CASSTLGSEQFF
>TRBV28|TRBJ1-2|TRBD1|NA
TGTGCCAGCAGTTCCCAACAGGGGGCCAGGTCCTATGGCTACACCTTC
CASSSQQGARSYGYTF
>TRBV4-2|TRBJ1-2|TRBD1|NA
TGTGCCAGCAGCCAAGATGGGTCCACAAGACAGGGGGGTGGCTACACCTTC
CASSQDGSTRQGGGYTF
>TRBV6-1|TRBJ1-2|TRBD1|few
TGTGCCAGCAGTGAAGGACAGGGCTATGGCTACACCTTC
CASSEGQGYGYTF